This T cell receptor (beta chain) is from a study of T cell responses to AZD1222 COVID-19 vaccine. Findings and limits, study-wide: It should be noted that donors were predominantly white British and more often female, and clonal diversity was possibly underestimated.

A remark on this clone: The antigen is undetermined.

CDR1 and CDR2 (germline): WSHSY, SAAADI. This CDR3 is built from 13 residues. Trimming shortened V by 2 bases and J by 1 base, and 5 bases separated the two germline ends. Sequenced by immunoSEQ multiplex PCR; TCRdb stores in-frame clones only, minus some. Counted here are around 62,000 clones, about 90% occurring once; the ten biggest clones make up 4.9%. V usage is TRBV10-2 and J usage is TRBJ1-1; D gene uncertain. The source is an adult in good health. The sequences come from peripheral blood, collected on day 0 of AZD1222 vaccination. CDR3 residues: CASSETANTEAFF. For the CDR3, the DNA is TGCGCCAGCAGTGAGACAGCGAACACTGAAGCTTTCTTT.